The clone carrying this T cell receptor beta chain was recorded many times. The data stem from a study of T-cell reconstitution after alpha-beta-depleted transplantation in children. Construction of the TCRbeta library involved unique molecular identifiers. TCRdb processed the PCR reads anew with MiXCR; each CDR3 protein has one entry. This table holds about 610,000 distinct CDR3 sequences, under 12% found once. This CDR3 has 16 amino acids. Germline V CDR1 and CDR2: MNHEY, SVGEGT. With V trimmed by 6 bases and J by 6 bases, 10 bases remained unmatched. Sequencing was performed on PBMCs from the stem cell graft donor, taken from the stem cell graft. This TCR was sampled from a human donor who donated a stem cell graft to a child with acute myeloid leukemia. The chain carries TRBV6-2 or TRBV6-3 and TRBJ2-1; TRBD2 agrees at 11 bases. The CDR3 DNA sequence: TGTGCCAGCAGGGATTTAGCGGGAGGGCCGAGCAATGAGCAGTTCTTC. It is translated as CASRDLAGGPSNEQFF.